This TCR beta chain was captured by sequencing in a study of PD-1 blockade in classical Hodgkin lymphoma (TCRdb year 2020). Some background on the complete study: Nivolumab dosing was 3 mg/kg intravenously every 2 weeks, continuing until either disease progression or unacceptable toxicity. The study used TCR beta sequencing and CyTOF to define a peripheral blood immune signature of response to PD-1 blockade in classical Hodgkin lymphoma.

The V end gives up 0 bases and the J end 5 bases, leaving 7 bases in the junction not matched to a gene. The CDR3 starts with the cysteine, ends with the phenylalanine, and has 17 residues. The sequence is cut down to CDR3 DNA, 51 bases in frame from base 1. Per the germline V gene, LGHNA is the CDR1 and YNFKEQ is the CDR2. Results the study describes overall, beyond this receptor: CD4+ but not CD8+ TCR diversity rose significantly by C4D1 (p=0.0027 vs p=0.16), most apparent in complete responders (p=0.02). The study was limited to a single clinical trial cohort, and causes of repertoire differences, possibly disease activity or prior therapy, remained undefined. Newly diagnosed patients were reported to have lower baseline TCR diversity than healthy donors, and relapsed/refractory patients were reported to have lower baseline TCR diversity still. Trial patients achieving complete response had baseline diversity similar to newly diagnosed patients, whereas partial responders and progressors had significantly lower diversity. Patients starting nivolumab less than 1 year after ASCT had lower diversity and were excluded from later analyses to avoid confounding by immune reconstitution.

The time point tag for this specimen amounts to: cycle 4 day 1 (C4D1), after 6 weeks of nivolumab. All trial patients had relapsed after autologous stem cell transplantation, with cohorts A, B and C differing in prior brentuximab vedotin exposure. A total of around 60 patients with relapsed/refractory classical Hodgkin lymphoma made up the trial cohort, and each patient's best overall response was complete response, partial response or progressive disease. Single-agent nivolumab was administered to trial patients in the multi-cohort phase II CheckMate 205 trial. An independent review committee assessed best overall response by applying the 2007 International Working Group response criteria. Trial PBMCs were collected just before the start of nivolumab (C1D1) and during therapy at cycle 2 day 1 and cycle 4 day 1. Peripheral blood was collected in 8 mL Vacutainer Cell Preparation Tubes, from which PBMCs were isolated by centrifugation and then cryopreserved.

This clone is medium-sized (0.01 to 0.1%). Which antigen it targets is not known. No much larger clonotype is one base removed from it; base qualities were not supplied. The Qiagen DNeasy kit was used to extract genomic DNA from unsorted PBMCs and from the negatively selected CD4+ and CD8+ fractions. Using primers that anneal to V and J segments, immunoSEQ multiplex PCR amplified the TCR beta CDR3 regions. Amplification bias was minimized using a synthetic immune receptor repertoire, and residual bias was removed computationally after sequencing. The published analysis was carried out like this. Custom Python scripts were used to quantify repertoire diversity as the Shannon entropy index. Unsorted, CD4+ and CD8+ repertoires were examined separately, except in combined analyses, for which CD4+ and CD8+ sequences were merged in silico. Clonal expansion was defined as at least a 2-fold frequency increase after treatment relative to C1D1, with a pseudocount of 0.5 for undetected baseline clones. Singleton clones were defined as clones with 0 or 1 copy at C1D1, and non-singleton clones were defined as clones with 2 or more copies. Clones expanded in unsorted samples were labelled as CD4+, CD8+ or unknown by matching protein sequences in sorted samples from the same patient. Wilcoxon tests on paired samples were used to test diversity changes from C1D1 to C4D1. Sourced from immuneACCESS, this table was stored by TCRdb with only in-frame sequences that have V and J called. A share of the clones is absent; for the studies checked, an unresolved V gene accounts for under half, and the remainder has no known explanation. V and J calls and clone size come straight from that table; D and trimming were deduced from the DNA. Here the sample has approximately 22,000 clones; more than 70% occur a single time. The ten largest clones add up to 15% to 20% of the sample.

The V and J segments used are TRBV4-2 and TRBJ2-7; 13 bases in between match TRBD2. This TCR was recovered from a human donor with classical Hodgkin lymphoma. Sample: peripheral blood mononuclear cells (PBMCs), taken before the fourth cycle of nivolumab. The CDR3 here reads CASSQDPRLAGGDEQYF. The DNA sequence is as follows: TGTGCCAGCAGCCAAGATCCTAGACTAGCGGGGGGTGACGAGCAGTACTTC.